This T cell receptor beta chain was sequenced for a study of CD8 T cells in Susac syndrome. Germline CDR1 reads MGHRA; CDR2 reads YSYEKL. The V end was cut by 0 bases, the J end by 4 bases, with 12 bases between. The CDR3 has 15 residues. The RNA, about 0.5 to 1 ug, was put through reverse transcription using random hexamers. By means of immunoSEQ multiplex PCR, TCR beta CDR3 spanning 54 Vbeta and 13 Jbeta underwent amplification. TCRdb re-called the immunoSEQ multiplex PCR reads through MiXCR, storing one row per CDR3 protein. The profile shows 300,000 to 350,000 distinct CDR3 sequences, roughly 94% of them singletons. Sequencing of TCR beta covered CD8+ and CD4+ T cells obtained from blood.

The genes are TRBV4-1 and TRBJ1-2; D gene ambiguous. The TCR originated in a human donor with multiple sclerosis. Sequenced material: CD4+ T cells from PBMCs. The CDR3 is CASSQESDTIYGYTF. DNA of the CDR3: TGCGCCAGCAGCCAAGAGTCCGACACGATCTATGGCTACACCTTC.